The TCR beta chain described here comes from a study of tumor-infiltrating lymphocytes in primary liver carcinoma. Note on this clonotype: A read error may account for a junction end that differs from germline.

This CDR3 has 12 residues. Germline V CDR1 and CDR2: MNHNY, SVGAGI (reference sequence). Total RNA and DNA came together from approximately 22-30 mg of bulk tissue without cell sorting. Chronic HBV infection was present in the patients, who were treatment-naive. Tumor samples uniformly had over 80% viable tumor cells. From 500 to 600 ng of total RNA, TCR beta-specific cDNA was reverse-transcribed using a constant-region primer. Researchers made the TCR beta libraries by running three nested multiplex PCR rounds with slightly modified ARM-PCR. PCR rounds one and two used TRBV1-TRBV30 forward primers with a C-beta reverse primer for roughly 10 cycles each. TCRdb analysed the multiplex PCR reads with MiXCR anew, one entry per CDR3 protein. Among approximately 74,000 distinct CDR3 sequences listed, about 64% were seen once.

The source material was liver tumor tissue from sampling region 4. Subset given: tumor region T4, right-lateral pole. The sequence derives from a woman aged 60-70 years with primary liver carcinoma and hepatitis B virus infection. The chain combines TRBV6-6 with TRBJ2-7; possibly TRBD1 or TRBD2 for D (5 bases each). The CDR3 DNA follows: TGTGCCAACAGTATGGGGGTATGGGAGCGGTACTTC. This codes for CANSMGVWERYF.